This is a list of T cell receptor beta chains from one sample in a study of blood T cell repertoires in COVID-19. The assay was immunoSEQ multiplex PCR, and TCRdb's table has in-frame clones only and misses some. The profile shows 150,000 to 200,000 clones, 87% of them singletons. Specimen: peripheral blood. The source is a woman aged 70 to 79 with COVID-19, enrolled during active disease. Both conserved end residues are part of each CDR3. The order of the fields is V gene, J gene, D gene, clone size, CDR3 DNA, CDR3 protein. The D gene is left open where the match is weak. Not every row has a clone size; where given, it reads once, few, many or a size class.

TRBV5-1	TRBJ2-7	-	-	TGCGCCAGCAGCTGGGAGGTGGGATCATACTACGAGCAGTACTTC	CASSWEVGSYYEQYF
TRBV4-1	TRBJ1-5	-	-	TGCGCCAGCAGCCAAGAAGGCAGCAGGGGCAATCAGCCCCAGCATTTT	CASSQEGSRGNQPQHF
TRBV5-1	TRBJ1-5	-	-	TGCGCCAGCAGCTTATTGGGTAGCCAGCCCCAGCATTTT	CASSLLGSQPQHF
TRBV10-3	TRBJ1-1	-	-	TGTGCCATCAGTGAACAGGGTAGCTCTGAAGCTTTCTTT	CAISEQGSSEAFF
TRBV19	TRBJ2-2	TRBD2	-	TGTGCCAGTAGTATAGGCCCTGCGGGGGGATTGACCACCGGGGAGCTGTTTTTT	CASSIGPAGGLTTGELFF
TRBV29-1	TRBJ1-1	-	once	TGCAGCGTTGAAAAAGGGTGGGAGACTGAAGCTTTCTTT	CSVEKGWETEAFF
TRBV29-1	TRBJ1-1	-	-	TGCAGCGTTGAGGACAGCACTGAAGCTTTCTTT	CSVEDSTEAFF
TRBV28	TRBJ2-1	TRBD1	-	TGTGCCAGCAGTGAGCCGGGACAGGGTTCCTACAATGAGCAGTTCTTC	CASSEPGQGSYNEQFF
TRBV5-6	TRBJ2-7	-	-	TGTGCCAGCAGCCCCCCAGGGGCCCACGAGCAGTACTTC	CASSPPGAHEQYF
TRBV18	TRBJ1-1	-	-	TGTGCCAGCTCCCAGACAACGAGCACTGAAGCTTTCTTT	CASSQTTSTEAFF
TRBV24-1	TRBJ2-7	-	-	TGTGCCACCAGTGATGCAGGTTCCTACGAGCAGTACTTC	CATSDAGSYEQYF
TRBV3-1/TRBV3-2	TRBJ1-2	TRBD1	-	TGTGCCAGCAGCCCCGGGACAGGGAAGGGAGGCTACACCTTC	CASSPGTGKGGYTF
TRBV12-3/TRBV12-4	TRBJ1-2	-	-	TGTGCCAGCAGTCGGCCGGGATTCTATGGCTACACCTTC	CASSRPGFYGYTF
TRBV5-4	TRBJ1-4	TRBD1	-	TGTGCCAGCAGCACTCAGGGGGCAGGAGAAAAACTGTTTTTT	CASSTQGAGEKLFF
TRBV5-4	TRBJ1-1	TRBD1	-	TGTGCCAGCAGCTTGGGACAGGGGAATCAGGGCGAAGCTTTCTTT	CASSLGQGNQGEAFF
TRBV19	TRBJ1-2	TRBD1	-	TGTGCCAGTACCCGGGCAGGGGGCGCCGGCTATGGCTACACCTTC	CASTRAGGAGYGYTF
TRBV25-1	TRBJ1-6	TRBD1	-	TGTGCCAGCAGTGACCGGACAGGAGCTAATTCACCCCTCCACTTT	CASSDRTGANSPLHF
TRBV9	TRBJ1-6	-	-	TGTGCCAGCAGCGTAGATTCGGGGGGCCTCTATAATTCACCCCTCCACTTT	CASSVDSGGLYNSPLHF
TRBV18	TRBJ1-3	-	-	TGTGCCAGCTCCCCGGCAGGACAGTTAAACACCATATATTTT	CASSPAGQLNTIYF
TRBV5-1	TRBJ2-4	-	-	TGCGCCAGCAGCTTGGGAGGGCCCAAAAACATTCAGTACTTC	CASSLGGPKNIQYF
TRBV28	TRBJ1-5	-	-	TGTGCCAGCAGTTCCCTGAGGTCGGATCAGCCCCAGCATTTT	CASSSLRSDQPQHF
TRBV5-1	TRBJ1-4	TRBD1	-	TGCGCCAGCAGCGAACAACAGGGGGACAATGAAAAACTGTTTTTT	CASSEQQGDNEKLFF
TRBV7-9	TRBJ1-1	TRBD1	-	TGTGCCAGCAGCTTAAATGGACAGGGGGTTGAAGCTTTCTTT	CASSLNGQGVEAFF
TRBV4-2	TRBJ2-1	-	once	TGTGCCAGCAGCCAAGACAGGACAGATTACAATGAGCAGTTCTTC	CASSQDRTDYNEQFF
TRBV14	TRBJ1-2	-	few	TGTGCCAGCAGCCAAACGGGTGGCTACACCTTC	CASSQTGGYTF
TRBV7-9	TRBJ1-3	-	-	TGTGCCAGCAGCTTAGTGGGGCTCAGAAACACCATATATTTT	CASSLVGLRNTIYF
TRBV3-1/TRBV3-2	TRBJ1-5	-	-	TGTGCCAGCAGCCAAGAGTCATATCAGCCCCAGCATTTT	CASSQESYQPQHF
TRBV19	TRBJ1-5	TRBD1	-	TGTGCCAGTAACAGGGGAGGTCAGCCCCAGCATTTT	CASNRGGQPQHF
TRBV4-2	TRBJ2-5	-	once	TGTGCCAGCAGCCAGTACCTAGGAACCCAGTACTTC	CASSQYLGTQYF
TRBV29-1	TRBJ1-4	-	-	TGCAGCGTAGCTCTGACAGGAGCAACTAATGAAAAACTGTTTTTT	CSVALTGATNEKLFF
TRBV14	TRBJ2-5	-	-	TGTGCCAGCAGCCAACAGGCACAAGAGACCCAGTACTTC	CASSQQAQETQYF
TRBV4-2	TRBJ2-3	TRBD2	once	TGTGCCAGCAGCCAAGTTGGGCCCACTAGCGGGGTCCACACAGATACGCAGTATTTT	CASSQVGPTSGVHTDTQYF
TRBV2	TRBJ1-1	-	few	TGTGCCAGCAGTGAAAGGTTAAGAGGGTCTGAAGCTTTCTTT	CASSERLRGSEAFF
TRBV28	TRBJ2-7	-	-	TGTGCCAGCAGTCCCCTGGGGGCAGGCCGGTCCGAGCAGTACTTC	CASSPLGAGRSEQYF
TRBV15	TRBJ2-5	TRBD2	-	TGTGCCACCAGGCGGGGGGCCCGACCAGACCGTTACCAAGAGACCCAGTACTTC	CATRRGARPDRYQETQYF
TRBV19	TRBJ1-1	TRBD1	-	TGTGCCAGTAGTAGACAGGGGGCCGGGAACACTGAAGCTTTCTTT	CASSRQGAGNTEAFF
TRBV18	TRBJ2-7	TRBD1	-	TGTGCCAGCTCACCACCGGGACAGGGGACCTACGAGCAGTACTTC	CASSPPGQGTYEQYF
TRBV5-4	TRBJ2-1	TRBD1	-	TGTGCCAGCAGCCCCACAGGGGACTCCTACAATGAGCAGTTCTTC	CASSPTGDSYNEQFF
TRBV5-6	TRBJ2-7	-	-	TGTGCCAGCAGCTGGGGGGTGACCTACAGGCAGTACGAGCAGTACTTC	CASSWGVTYRQYEQYF
TRBV2	TRBJ1-5	-	-	TGTGCCAGCAGTGAAGCGGGGACATGGGACAATCAGCCCCAGCATTTT	CASSEAGTWDNQPQHF
TRBV29-1	TRBJ2-7	TRBD1	-	TGCAGCGCAGCGTCCGGGACAGGGGGATACGAGCAGTACTTC	CSAASGTGGYEQYF
TRBV28	TRBJ1-1	-	-	TGTGCCAGCGGGTCCAGGGTCACGAACACTGAAGCTTTCTTT	CASGSRVTNTEAFF
TRBV28	TRBJ1-5	-	few	TGTGCCAGCAGTCGCCGCGGGGGGCAGCGTCAGCCCCAGCATTTT	CASSRRGGQRQPQHF
TRBV7-2	TRBJ1-6	-	-	TGTGCCAGCAGCTTAGAGGGGCAGTTACCTAATTCACCCCTCCACTTT	CASSLEGQLPNSPLHF
TRBV2	TRBJ1-5	-	-	TGTGCCAGCAGTGCCCCTCCGCCCGCAGGGGAGACTCAGCCCCAGCATTTT	CASSAPPPAGETQPQHF
TRBV19	TRBJ1-1	-	-	TGTGCCAGTAGTAGGGGGGGGGCAGTTAACACTGAAGCTTTCTTT	CASSRGGAVNTEAFF
TRBV10-3	TRBJ2-6	-	-	TGTGCCATCAGGAAACAGGGCACGAATAAGGGGGCCAACGTCCTGACTTTC	CAIRKQGTNKGANVLTF
TRBV7-8	TRBJ2-7	-	-	TGTGCCAGCAGCGCGTACGGACTTTCCGAGCAGTACTTC	CASSAYGLSEQYF
TRBV28	TRBJ1-3	TRBD1	-	TGTGCCAGCAGGTTGACAGGGTACTTCTGGTCTGGAAACACCATATATTTT	CASRLTGYFWSGNTIYF
TRBV7-2	TRBJ1-3	-	-	TGTGCCAGCAGCTTAGGAGATAGCACCATATATTTT	CASSLGDSTIYF
TRBV5-1	TRBJ2-5	TRBD2	-	TGCGCCAGCAGCCGCCGCGGGGGAAGGGAAGAGACCCAGTACTTC	CASSRRGGREETQYF
TRBV5-1	TRBJ2-7	TRBD1	-	TGCGCCAGCAGAACCGGGACAGGAACCTACGAGCAGTACTTC	CASRTGTGTYEQYF
TRBV5-1	TRBJ2-7	-	-	TGCGCCAGCAGCTTGGGGCAGATCTACGAGCAGTACTTC	CASSLGQIYEQYF
TRBV9	TRBJ2-7	-	-	TGTGCCAGCAGCGTAGGACAGGTCTCCTACGAGCAGTACTTC	CASSVGQVSYEQYF
TRBV4-2	TRBJ2-5	TRBD2	-	TGTGCCAGCAGCCAAGTTGCTGGACTAGCGGGGGGGCAAGAGACCCAGTACTTC	CASSQVAGLAGGQETQYF
TRBV30	TRBJ1-2	-	-	TGTGCCTGGAGTAGACAGGTTCGCTACACCTTC	CAWSRQVRYTF
TRBV19	TRBJ2-3	TRBD2	few	TGTGCCAGTAGTATATCAACTAGCGGGGGGTTCACGCAGTATTTT	CASSISTSGGFTQYF
TRBV5-5	TRBJ1-5	-	-	TGTGCCAGCAGCTTTTTAGACAGTACCAATCAGCCCCAGCATTTT	CASSFLDSTNQPQHF